This TCR beta chain was obtained from a study of PD-1 blockade in mismatch repair-deficient tumors. TCRdb's copy holds only in-frame clones and misses some; the assay was immunoSEQ multiplex PCR. The sample contains approximately 60,000 clones, around 88% of which appear only once. This CDR3 region has 14 residues. Per germline, CDR1 SGHNT and CDR2 YYREEE (reference sequence). Trimming stripped 0 bases from V and 1 base from J, with 7 bases between. The sequence was obtained from an adult with mismatch repair-deficient cancer. The chain has TRBV5-4 and TRBJ2-5; weak D call: TRBD1 (5 bases). The specimen comprised peripheral blood, sampled 52 weeks after starting pembrolizumab. This CDR3 is CASSLAQGQETQYF. For the CDR3, the DNA is TGTGCCAGCAGCTTGGCCCAGGGCCAAGAGACCCAGTACTTC.